This is a list of T cell receptor beta chains from one sample in a study of cytomegalovirus exposure and HLA in healthy donors. Using immunoSEQ multiplex PCR, the repertoire was profiled, and TCRdb retains in-frame clones only, with some absent. The data show approximately 220,000 clones, about 93% seen once. Sequencing input: PBMCs. Every receptor here comes from a woman aged 18-29 years in good health and CMV-seronegative. CDR3s include the opening cysteine and the closing phenylalanine or tryptophan. The order of the fields is clone size, J gene, V gene, D gene, CDR3 DNA, CDR3 protein. The D gene is left open where the match is weak. Clone size is stated in some rows and not others, as once, few, many or a class when expanded.

. TRBJ2-3 TRBV9 TRBD2 TGTGCCAGCAGCGCCTGGGAGGGCCGGGCAGATACGCAGTATTTT CASSAWEGRADTQYF
. TRBJ1-2 TRBV29-1 . TGCAGCGTTGTTTGGGAGGACTATGGCTACACCTTC CSVVWEDYGYTF
. TRBJ2-1 TRBV19 TRBD2 TGTGCCAGTAGTATAGTACGGGAGGCTGAGCAGTTCTTC CASSIVREAEQFF
. TRBJ1-2 TRBV6-5 TRBD1 TGTGCCAGCCGGCGCCAGGGGGTAGGGTATGGCTACACCTTC CASRRQGVGYGYTF
. TRBJ1-2 TRBV30 TRBD1 TGTGCCTGGAGTACCGGGACAGAAGGCTATGGCTACACCTTC CAWSTGTEGYGYTF
once TRBJ1-2 TRBV13 . TGTGCCAGCAGCCTCACCAAGAGCTATGGCTACACCTTC CASSLTKSYGYTF
. TRBJ1-1 TRBV11-2 . TGTGCCAGCAGCTCCTCAGGGTGGTCGAACACTGAAGCTTTCTTT CASSSSGWSNTEAFF
. TRBJ1-3 TRBV27 . TGTGCCAGCAAAATTCAGGGCTCTGGAAACACCATATATTTT CASKIQGSGNTIYF
. TRBJ1-4 TRBV5-1 . TGCGCCAGCGGCAGATCCGGGACATCGTCTAATGAAAAACTGTTTTTT CASGRSGTSSNEKLFF
once TRBJ2-7 TRBV6-5 TRBD2 TGTGCCAGCAGTTACAGGACTAGCGGTCTCTCCTACGAGCAGTACTTC CASSYRTSGLSYEQYF
. TRBJ1-2 TRBV2 . TGTGCCAGCAGTGAAGGCAGGTTTTATCCAAACTATGGCTACACCTTC CASSEGRFYPNYGYTF
. TRBJ1-4 TRBV23-1 TRBD1 TGCGCCAGCAGCCCCGGACAGGGGAGGCGTGATGAAAAACTGTTTTTT CASSPGQGRRDEKLFF
once TRBJ2-7 TRBV11-2 . TGTGCCAGCAGCTTAGGGGTTGACGGAGGCGAGCAGTACTTC CASSLGVDGGEQYF
. TRBJ1-2 TRBV30 . TGTGCCTGGAGCCAAAGGGGGGGCTACACCTTC CAWSQRGGYTF
. TRBJ2-7 TRBV5-4 TRBD1 TGTGCCAGCAGCACCGAAACAGGGGGCTCCTACGAGCAGTACTTC CASSTETGGSYEQYF
. TRBJ2-3 TRBV11-3 TRBD2 TGTGCCAGCAGCTTAGGGACTAGCGTCACAGATACGCAGTATTTT CASSLGTSVTDTQYF
. TRBJ2-7 TRBV28 TRBD2 TGTGCCAGCAGTTTACGGGGAGGCGGCGTATGGCGGGAGGTACCCTACGAGCAGTACTTC CASSLRGGGVWREVPYEQYF
. TRBJ1-2 TRBV28 . TGTGCCAGCAGGTCACAGGTTAACTATGGCTACACCTTC CASRSQVNYGYTF
few TRBJ2-7 TRBV5-4 TRBD2 TGTGCCAGCAGCGCCGGGAGGTCCTACGAGCAGTACTTC CASSAGRSYEQYF
. TRBJ2-1 TRBV6-1 TRBD1 TGTGCCATCTTCGACAGGGGGAGGGTCAATGAGCAGTTCTTC CAIFDRGRVNEQFF
once TRBJ1-1 TRBV29-1 TRBD1 TGCAGCGTGATACCGGGACAGGGTAAAGTTGGGACCGGGAACACTGAAGCTTTCTTT CSVIPGQGKVGTGNTEAFF
. TRBJ2-1 TRBV30 TRBD2 TGTGCCTGGAGTAGCGGGAGCTCCTACAATGAGCAGTTCTTC CAWSSGSSYNEQFF
. TRBJ2-1 TRBV14 TRBD2 TGTGCCAGCAAACCCGGGACTAGCAGTTCTCATGAGCAGTTCTTC CASKPGTSSSHEQFF
. TRBJ1-2 TRBV6-1 TRBD1 TGTGCCAGCAGTGAAGGTGGGGACAGGTCCTTTAACTATGGCTACACCTTC CASSEGGDRSFNYGYTF
. TRBJ1-1 TRBV13 . TGTGCCAGCAGCCTACAGTCCCCGTACACTGAAGCTTTCTTT CASSLQSPYTEAFF
. TRBJ2-5 TRBV28 TRBD2 TGTGCCAGCAGTTTATTCGGCGGGAGGGAAGAGACCCAGTACTTC CASSLFGGREETQYF
. TRBJ1-2 TRBV2 . TGTGCCAGCACAATCAAATATGGCTACACCTTC CASTIKYGYTF
. TRBJ1-1 TRBV5-6 TRBD1 TGTGCCAGCAGGGGTACAGGGGGCGGTACAGCTTTCTTT CASRGTGGGTAFF
. TRBJ2-5 TRBV2 . TGTGCCAGCAGTGAGGGGCCCTATGAAGAGACCCAGTACTTC CASSEGPYEETQYF
. TRBJ2-7 TRBV6-5 TRBD1 TGTGCCAGCAGAAGGGACAGCGCCTACGAGCAGTACTTC CASRRDSAYEQYF
. TRBJ1-2 TRBV30 . TGTGCCTGGAGTGTATTACGGGACTATGGCTACACCTTC CAWSVLRDYGYTF
. TRBJ1-3 TRBV5-4 . TGTGCCAGCAGCTTGGATGCGGGCTCTGGAAACACCATATATTTT CASSLDAGSGNTIYF
. TRBJ1-2 TRBV10-3 . TGTGCCATCAGAGCCTTTTCAGGGGCAAGGGGCTACACCTTC CAIRAFSGARGYTF
. TRBJ1-2 TRBV25-1 . TGTGCCAGCAGAATGGGAGAGGGTTTCTATGGCTACACCTTC CASRMGEGFYGYTF
. TRBJ1-1 TRBV13 TRBD1 TGTGCCAGCAGCTTAGGAGCAGGGGGTATCACTGAAGCTTTCTTT CASSLGAGGITEAFF
. TRBJ2-3 TRBV6-5 . TGTGCCAGCAGTTACGGGGGCGGTAGCGGGACAGATACGCAGTATTTT CASSYGGGSGTDTQYF
. TRBJ2-7 TRBV7-9 TRBD2 TGTGCCAGCAGCTGGGGAGGGAACTCCTACGAGCAGTACTTC CASSWGGNSYEQYF
. TRBJ2-3 TRBV6-1 TRBD2 TGTGCCAGCAGTGAACTAGCGGGAAGTCTCGATACGCAGTATTTT CASSELAGSLDTQYF
. TRBJ2-1 TRBV5-4 . TGTGCCAGCAGCCCCGGACTTCTCAATGAGCAGTTCTTC CASSPGLLNEQFF
once TRBJ2-3 TRBV2 TRBD1 TGTGCCACCAAGGACAGGGGAGAGAAACCTAGCACAGATACGCAGTATTTT CATKDRGEKPSTDTQYF
. TRBJ2-1 TRBV28 TRBD1 TGTGCCAGCAGTACCTCGGACAGGAGGCAGTTCTTC CASSTSDRRQFF